A single sample gave rise to the 27 T cell receptor beta chains below, sequenced in a study of blood T cell repertoires in COVID-19. Assay used: immunoSEQ multiplex PCR; TCRdb lists only in-frame clones, some missing. Among 250,000 or so clones listed, nearly 90% were seen once. The sequencing input was peripheral blood. The receptor set was obtained from a woman aged 60-75 years with COVID-19, enrolled during active disease.

The CDR3 DNA follows: TGCGCCAGCACCTCCCCGGGGAGCACAGATACGCAGTATTTT. This encodes CASTSPGSTDTQYF. This chain connects TRBV5-1 to TRBJ2-3, with D perhaps matching TRBD2 (5 bases). V was pared by 6 bases and J by 0 bases, with 11 bases between. Germline CDR1 reads SGHRS; CDR2 reads YFSETQ. The CDR3 contains 14 residues.

The chain combines TRBV25-1 with TRBJ1-1; D ambiguous. Germline lookup yields CDR1 MGHDK and CDR2 SYGVNS. Trimming stripped 3 bases from V and 0 bases from J, with 11 bases between. CDR3 length: 15 residues. CDR3 in amino acids: CASSEGGDLNTEAFF. The CDR3 DNA reads TGTGCCAGCAGTGAGGGTGGTGACTTGAACACTGAAGCTTTCTTT. Filled out from reference TRBV25-1 and TRBJ1-1, the complete variable domain reads EADIYQTPRYLVIGTGKKITLECSQTMGHDKMYWYQQDPGMELHLIHYSYGVNSTEKGDLSSESTVSRIRTEHFPLTLESARPSHTSQYLCASSEGGDLNTEAFFGQGTRLTVV.

Comments on this clone: This CDR3 is also generated by other DNA sequences in the sample. CDR3 sequence: CASSPGLAGQETQYF. CDR3 DNA sequence: TGTGCCAGCAGCCCAGGACTAGCGGGACAAGAGACCCAGTACTTC. The rearrangement joins TRBV11-3 to TRBJ2-5, with 12 bases identical to TRBD2. The CDR3 runs 15 residues. Germline CDR1 is SGHNT and CDR2 is YENEEA. The V segment lost 5 bases and the J segment 2 bases; nucleotides outside the gene matches: 3. Variable domain in full (rest from reference TRBV11-3 and TRBJ2-5): EAGVVQSPRYKIIEKKQPVAFWCNPISGHNTLYWYLQNLGQGPELLIRYENEEAVDDSQLPKDRFSAERLKGVDSTLKIQPAELGDSAVYLCASSPGLAGQETQYFGPGTRLLVL.

This chain's CDR3 is CASSRSIGDQPQHF. The DNA of the CDR3 is TGCGCCAGCAGCCGTAGCATCGGAGATCAGCCCCAGCATTTT. J is TRBJ1-5 and V is TRBV4-3, with D hard to call. V was pared by 4 bases and J by 5 bases, with 12 bases between. Germline CDR1 LGHNA, CDR2 YSLEER. This CDR3 is built from 14 residues.

The CDR3 nucleotides read TGTGCCAGCAGTTACCCGGAGGACAGGGTTTCAAACACCTTC. Its protein is CASSYPEDRVSNTF. The chain links TRBV6-5 to TRBJ1-2, with TRBD1 identical over 8 bases. CDR1 MNHEY and CDR2 SVGAGI come from the germline V gene. Trimming at V came to 2 bases and at J to 12 bases, leaving 11 bases not matched to a gene. This CDR3 is 14 amino acids long.

The chain employs TRBV18 and TRBJ1-4, with 7 bases identical to TRBD1. This CDR3 contains 16 residues. Trimming removed 3 bases from V and 8 bases from J; junction bases left unmatched: 12. Germline V gives CDR1 KGHSH, CDR2 LQKENI. The CDR3: CASSPGQPGVDEKLFF. The CDR3 nucleotides read TGTGCCAGCTCACCGGGACAGCCGGGCGTCGACGAAAAACTGTTTTTT. The complete variable domain, with remaining parts taken from reference TRBV18 and TRBJ1-4, reads NAGVMQNPRHLVRRRGQEARLRCSPMKGHSHVYWYRQLPEEGLKFMVYLQKENIIDESGMPKERFSAEFPKEGPSILRIQQVVRGDSAAYFCASSPGQPGVDEKLFFGSGTQLSVL.

Worth noting for this clone: Germline and junction disagree at one end, which may indicate a read error. This chain joins TRBV7-2 and TRBJ1-2, with TRBD1 matching 9 bases. This CDR3 is 13 amino acids long. Germline values: CDR1 SGHTA, CDR2 FQGNSA. This CDR3 reads CASSITGGGGHAF. In nucleotides, the CDR3 is TGTGCCAGCAGCATCACAGGGGGCGGTGGACACGCCTTC.

This chain joins TRBV7-9 and TRBJ1-1; D is ambiguous. This CDR3 has 15 residues. CDR1 is SEHNR, CDR2 FQNEAQ, per germline (reference sequence). Trimming cost V 5 bases and J 4 bases, with 17 bases left between them. The CDR3 is CASSPLGGMFTEAFF. CDR3 DNA sequence: TGTGCCAGCAGCCCGCTTGGAGGGATGTTCACTGAAGCTTTCTTT.

This rearrangement joins TRBV11-2 to TRBJ2-7, with 9 bases lining up with TRBD1. With 6 bases clipped from V and 3 bases from J, the junction kept 3 bases outside the gene matches. The germline V gene has CDR1 SGHAT and CDR2 FQNNGV. The CDR3 is 13 amino acids. CDR3 nucleotide sequence: TGTGCCAGCAGTGGACAGGGGAGCTACGAGCAGTACTTC. Translation: CASSGQGSYEQYF.

The V call is TRBV4-3, the J call TRBJ2-5; D is unclear. Germline CDR1 LGHNA, CDR2 YSLEER. Between the trimmed V and J ends, which lost 1 base and 5 bases, there was a span of 8 bases. The CDR3 extends over 13 amino acids. DNA of the CDR3: TGCGCCAGCAGCCAAGGGCGGCGGGAGACCCAGTACTTC. Protein: CASSQGRRETQYF.

In regard to this clone: This specimen includes other DNA sequences encoding the same CDR3. The chain carries TRBV29-1 and TRBJ1-1, with D possibly being TRBD1 (5 bases). Trimming stripped 2 bases from V and 0 bases from J, with 7 bases between. The CDR3 contains 13 residues. The V gene's germline CDR1 is SQVTM and CDR2 ANQGSEA. CDR3 loop: CSVETGMNTEAFF. CDR3 DNA sequence: TGCAGCGTTGAAACAGGCATGAACACTGAAGCTTTCTTT.

The CDR3 loop is CASSGTGTVAYNEQFF. CDR3 sequence (DNA): TGTGCCAGCAGTGGGACCGGGACAGTGGCTTACAATGAGCAGTTCTTC. The chain recombines TRBV6-1 with TRBJ2-1, with TRBD1 matching 7 bases. The germline gives CDR1 MNHNS, CDR2 SASEGT. The length of the CDR3 is 16 residues. V was pared by 4 bases and J by 4 bases, with 10 bases of the junction left unmatched.

V usage is TRBV6-1 and J usage is TRBJ1-6, with 10 bases that match TRBD1. Germline V gene sequence: CDR1 MNHNS, CDR2 SASEGT. After removal of 3 bases from V and 8 bases from J, the junction contained 4 bases not matched to a gene. The length of the CDR3 is 15 residues. CDR3 coding DNA: TGTGCCAGCAGTGAGGGACAGGGGTACGATTCACCCCTCCACTTT. Translation: CASSEGQGYDSPLHF.

This chain joins TRBV3-1 (or the pseudogene TRBV3-2) and TRBJ2-7, with D possibly being TRBD1 (5 bases). CDR1 LGHDT and CDR2 YNNKEL come from the germline V gene (reference sequence). V dropped 1 base and J dropped 9 bases, with 7 bases sitting between them. This CDR3 has 11 residues. Here the CDR3 reads CASSQAGAQYF. The DNA for the CDR3 is TGTGCCAGCAGCCAAGCTGGGGCGCAGTACTTC.

This rearrangement joins TRBV30 to TRBJ1-5; 8 nucleotides agree with TRBD1. The CDR3 spans 15 residues. The V gene end was trimmed by 3 bases and the J gene end by 7 bases; junction bases not matched to a gene: 11. Per germline, CDR1 GTSNPN and CDR2 SVGIG (reference sequence). The CDR3 nucleotides are TGTGCCTGGAGGGAAACAGGGGGAGCGGGACAGCCCCAGCATTTT. It yields the protein CAWRETGGAGQPQHF.

The CDR3 here is CASSQESLGGTGELFF. The CDR3 region has the DNA TGCGCCAGCAGCCAAGAATCCCTGGGGGGCACCGGGGAGCTGTTTTTT. The chain is built from TRBV4-1 and TRBJ2-2; D may be TRBD2 (6 bases). The CDR3 is 16 amino acids. In germline, CDR1 is MGHRA, CDR2 YSYEKL. Trimming cost V 0 bases and J 4 bases, with 12 bases left between them.

This chain connects TRBV10-3 to TRBJ1-5; 7 bases fit TRBD1. V was clipped by 6 bases and J by 0 bases; unmatched bases: 5. This CDR3 contains 15 residues. Germline CDR1 reads ENHRY; CDR2 reads SYGVKD. In DNA, the CDR3 is TGTGCCATCAGCAGGACAGGACTTAGCAATCAGCCCCAGCATTTT. Translation: CAISRTGLSNQPQHF.

As DNA, the CDR3 is TGTGCCACCAGCAGAGATCTCACAGGGAGTGAAAAACTGTTTTTT. Protein: CATSRDLTGSEKLFF. The genes are TRBV15 and TRBJ1-4; tentative D call: TRBD1 (6 bases). This CDR3 is 15 amino acids long. The V and J ends lost 0 bases and 7 bases respectively, with 12 bases between them. CDR1 is LNHNV and CDR2 is YYDKDF in the germline V gene (reference sequence).

The chain links TRBV19 to TRBJ2-1; the match to TRBD2 covers 8 bases. After removal of 3 bases from V and 6 bases from J, the junction contained 10 bases not matched to a gene. Per the germline V gene, CDR1 is LNHDA and CDR2 is SQIVND (reference sequence). The CDR3 extends over 16 amino acids. In DNA form, the CDR3 reads TGTGCCAGTAGTATCGTGGGCGGGGGGAGAGGCAATGAGCAGTTCTTC. It codes for CASSIVGGGRGNEQFF. The variable domain in full, with the rest retrieved from reference TRBV19 and TRBJ2-1, is DGGITQSPKYLFRKEGQNVTLSCEQNLNHDAMYWYRQDPGQGLRLIYYSQIVNDFQKGDIAEGYSVSREKKESFPLTVTSAQKNPTAFYLCASSIVGGGRGNEQFFGPGTRLTVL.

In its sample, this clone was seen once. This chain joins TRBV4-2 and TRBJ1-1; TRBD1 might be the D (6 bases). Germline loops: CDR1 LGHNA, CDR2 YNFKEQ. V lost 0 bases to trimming and J lost 3 bases, with 17 bases between them. The CDR3 is 17 amino acids. The CDR3 bases are TGTGCCAGCAGCCAAGAATTAGGTTGGGACACGGACACTGAAGCTTTCTTT. Protein: CASSQELGWDTDTEAFF.

V is TRBV5-5 and J is TRBJ1-4, with 8 bases identical to TRBD1. Trimming removed 4 bases from V and 7 bases from J; junction bases left unmatched: 6. The CDR3 is 14 residues long. Germline lookup yields CDR1 SGHKS and CDR2 YYEKEE (reference sequence). Written as DNA, the CDR3 is TGTGCCAGCAGCCTGGACAGGGCGATTGAAAAACTGTTTTTT. Translated, it gives CASSLDRAIEKLFF. Together with reference TRBV5-5 and TRBJ1-4, the CDR3 gives the full variable domain: DAGVTQSPTHLIKTRGQQVTLRCSPISGHKSVSWYQQVLGQGPQFIFQYYEKEERGRGNFPDRFSARQFPNYSSELNVNALLLGDSALYLCASSLDRAIEKLFFGSGTQLSVL.

The chain joins TRBV7-6 to TRBJ1-1; the match to TRBD1 covers 10 bases. The CDR3 length is 15 residues. V was pared by 4 bases and J by 1 base, with 3 bases of the junction left unmatched. Germline CDR1 SGHVS, CDR2 FNYEAQ. CDR3 in amino acids: CASSSGTGANTEAFF. As DNA, the CDR3 is TGTGCCAGCAGCTCCGGGACAGGGGCGAACACTGAAGCTTTCTTT. Variable domain in full (rest from reference TRBV7-6 and TRBJ1-1): GAGVSQSPRYKVTKRGQDVALRCDPISGHVSLYWYRQALGQGPEFLTYFNYEAQQDKSGLPNDRFSAERPEGSISTLTIQRTEQRDSAMYRCASSSGTGANTEAFFGQGTRLTVV.

The CDR3 protein is CASSQAAGRVGEGKLFF. The CDR3 nucleotides read TGTGCCAGCAGCCAAGCTGCGGGGAGGGTGGGGGAGGGAAAACTGTTTTTT. The chain has TRBV4-2 and TRBJ1-4; weak D call: TRBD1 (5 bases). Germline CDR1 is LGHNA and CDR2 is YNFKEQ. Trimming cost V 1 base and J 10 bases, with 22 bases left between them. This CDR3 comprises 17 residues.

The chain uses TRBV4-3 and TRBJ1-2; the match to TRBD1 covers 10 bases. V shed 2 bases, J shed 7 bases, and the junction held 4 bases outside the gene matches. CDR3 size: 14 residues. Per germline, CDR1 LGHNA and CDR2 YSLEER. The CDR3 sequence: CASSQWTGGAGYTF. CDR3 DNA: TGCGCCAGCAGCCAATGGACAGGGGGGGCTGGCTACACCTTC.

The chain has TRBV20-1 and TRBJ2-3, with 7 bases that match TRBD1. This CDR3 has 14 residues. The germline V gene has CDR1 DFQATT and CDR2 SNEGSKA (reference sequence). The trim removed 3 bases at V and 4 bases at J, leaving 7 bases unmatched. CDR3 coding DNA: TGCAGTGCTAGTCTCGACAGGGCGCCAGATACGCAGTATTTT. It is translated as CSASLDRAPDTQYF.

V usage is TRBV7-8 and J usage is TRBJ1-6; 8 bases are shared with TRBD1. This CDR3 is built from 17 residues. J was trimmed by 4 bases and V by 4 bases; bases with no gene match: 9. Per germline, CDR1 SGHVS and CDR2 FQNEAQ. In DNA form, the CDR3 reads TGTGCCAGCAGCTGGGGACAGGCCGCGCGTTATAATTCACCCCTCCACTTT. Its protein product is CASSWGQAARYNSPLHF.

The rearrangement joins TRBV12-3 or TRBV12-4 to TRBJ1-2, with no clear D. This CDR3 region has 13 residues. V was clipped by 4 bases and J by 8 bases, with 14 bases between them. DNA for the CDR3: TGTGCCAGCAGTTACAGTGAAACTAGGGGCTACACCTTC. Protein sequence: CASSYSETRGYTF.